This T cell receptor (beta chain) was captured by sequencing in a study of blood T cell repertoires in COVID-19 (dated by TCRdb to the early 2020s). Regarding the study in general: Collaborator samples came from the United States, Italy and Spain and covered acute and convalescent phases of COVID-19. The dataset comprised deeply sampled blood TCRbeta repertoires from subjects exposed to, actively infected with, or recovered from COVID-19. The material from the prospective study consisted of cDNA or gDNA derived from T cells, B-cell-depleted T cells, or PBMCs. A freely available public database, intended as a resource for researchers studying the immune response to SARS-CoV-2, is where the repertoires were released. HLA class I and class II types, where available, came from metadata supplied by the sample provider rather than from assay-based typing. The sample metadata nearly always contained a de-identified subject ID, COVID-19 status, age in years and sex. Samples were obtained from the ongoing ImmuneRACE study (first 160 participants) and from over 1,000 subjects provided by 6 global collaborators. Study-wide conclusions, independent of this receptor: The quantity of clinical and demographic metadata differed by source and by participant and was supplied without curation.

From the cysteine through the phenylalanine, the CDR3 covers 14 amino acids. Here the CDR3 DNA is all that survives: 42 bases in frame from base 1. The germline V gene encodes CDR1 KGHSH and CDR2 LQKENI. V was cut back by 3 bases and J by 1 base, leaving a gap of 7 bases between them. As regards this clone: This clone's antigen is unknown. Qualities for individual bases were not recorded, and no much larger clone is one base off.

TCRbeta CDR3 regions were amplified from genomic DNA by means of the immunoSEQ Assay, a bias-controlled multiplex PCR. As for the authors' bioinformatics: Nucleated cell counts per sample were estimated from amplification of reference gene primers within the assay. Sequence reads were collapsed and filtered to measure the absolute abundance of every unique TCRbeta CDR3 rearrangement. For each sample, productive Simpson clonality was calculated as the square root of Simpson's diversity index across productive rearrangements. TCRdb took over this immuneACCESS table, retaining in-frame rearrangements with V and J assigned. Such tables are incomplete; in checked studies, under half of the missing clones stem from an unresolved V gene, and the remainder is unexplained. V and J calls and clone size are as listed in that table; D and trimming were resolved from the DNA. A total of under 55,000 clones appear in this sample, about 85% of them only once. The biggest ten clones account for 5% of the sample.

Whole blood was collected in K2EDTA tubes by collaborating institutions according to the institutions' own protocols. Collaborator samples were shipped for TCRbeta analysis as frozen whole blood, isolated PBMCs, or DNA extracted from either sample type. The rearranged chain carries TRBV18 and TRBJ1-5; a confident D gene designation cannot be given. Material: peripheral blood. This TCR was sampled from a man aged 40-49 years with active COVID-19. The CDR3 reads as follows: CASSPDLSNQPQHF. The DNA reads TGTGCCAGCTCACCGGACTTAAGCAATCAGCCCCAGCATTTT.